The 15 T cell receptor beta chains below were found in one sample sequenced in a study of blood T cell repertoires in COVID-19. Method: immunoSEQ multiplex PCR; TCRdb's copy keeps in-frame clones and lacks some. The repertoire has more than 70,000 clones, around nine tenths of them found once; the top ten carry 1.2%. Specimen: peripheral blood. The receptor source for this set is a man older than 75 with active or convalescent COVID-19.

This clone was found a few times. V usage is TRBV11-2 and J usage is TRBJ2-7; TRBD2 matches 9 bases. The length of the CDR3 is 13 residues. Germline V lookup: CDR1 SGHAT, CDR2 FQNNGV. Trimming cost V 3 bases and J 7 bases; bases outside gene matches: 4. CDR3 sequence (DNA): TGTGCCAGCAGCTTGGGCGGGAGGGGGGAGCAGTACTTC. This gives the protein CASSLGGRGEQYF.

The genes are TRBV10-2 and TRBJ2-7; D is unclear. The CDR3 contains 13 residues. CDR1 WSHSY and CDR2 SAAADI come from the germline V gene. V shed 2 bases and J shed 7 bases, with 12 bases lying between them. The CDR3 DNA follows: TGCGCCAGCAGTGAGGCCACCCGGGTTGAGCAGTACTTC. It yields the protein CASSEATRVEQYF.

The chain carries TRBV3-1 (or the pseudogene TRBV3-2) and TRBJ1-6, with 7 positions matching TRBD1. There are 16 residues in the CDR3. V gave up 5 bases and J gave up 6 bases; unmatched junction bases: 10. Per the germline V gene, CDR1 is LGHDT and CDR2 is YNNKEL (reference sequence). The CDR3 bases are TGTGCCAGCAGCACTCTAAGACAGGGTTTTAATTCACCCCTCCACTTT. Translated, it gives CASSTLRQGFNSPLHF.

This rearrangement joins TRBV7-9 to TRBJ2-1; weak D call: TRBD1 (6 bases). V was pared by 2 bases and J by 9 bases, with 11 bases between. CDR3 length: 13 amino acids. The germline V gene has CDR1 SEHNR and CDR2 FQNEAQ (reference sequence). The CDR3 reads CASSLQGLSEQFF. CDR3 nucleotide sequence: TGTGCCAGCAGCTTACAGGGGCTTAGTGAGCAGTTCTTC.

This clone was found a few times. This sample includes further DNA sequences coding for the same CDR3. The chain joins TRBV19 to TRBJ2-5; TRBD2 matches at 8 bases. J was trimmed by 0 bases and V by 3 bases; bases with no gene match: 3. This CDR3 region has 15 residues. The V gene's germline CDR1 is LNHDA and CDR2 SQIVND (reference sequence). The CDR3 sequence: CASSIAGGNQETQYF. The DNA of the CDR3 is TGTGCCAGTAGTATTGCGGGAGGAAACCAAGAGACCCAGTACTTC.

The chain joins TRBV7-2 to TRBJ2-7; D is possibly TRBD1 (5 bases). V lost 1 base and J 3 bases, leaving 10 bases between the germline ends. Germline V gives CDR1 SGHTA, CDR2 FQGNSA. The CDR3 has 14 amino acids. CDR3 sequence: CASSLDRGGYEQYF. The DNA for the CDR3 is TGTGCCAGCAGCTTAGATAGGGGCGGCTACGAGCAGTACTTC.

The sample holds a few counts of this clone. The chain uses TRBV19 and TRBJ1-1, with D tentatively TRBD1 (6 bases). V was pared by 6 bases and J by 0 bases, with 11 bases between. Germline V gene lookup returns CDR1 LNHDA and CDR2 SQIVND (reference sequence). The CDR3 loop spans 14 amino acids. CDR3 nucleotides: TGTGCCAGTAGCCCACAGGGACTGAACACTGAAGCTTTCTTT. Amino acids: CASSPQGLNTEAFF.

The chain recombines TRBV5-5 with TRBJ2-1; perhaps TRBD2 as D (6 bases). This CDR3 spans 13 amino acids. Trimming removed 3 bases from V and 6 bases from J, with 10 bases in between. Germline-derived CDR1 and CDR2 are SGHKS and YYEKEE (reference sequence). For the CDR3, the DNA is TGTGCCAGCAGCTGGGGGGTTATCAATGAGCAGTTCTTC. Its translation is CASSWGVINEQFF.

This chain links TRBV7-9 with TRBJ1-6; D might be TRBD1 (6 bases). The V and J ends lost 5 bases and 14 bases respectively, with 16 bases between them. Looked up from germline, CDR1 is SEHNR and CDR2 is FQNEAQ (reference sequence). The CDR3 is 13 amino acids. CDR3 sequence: CASSGGGPVALHF. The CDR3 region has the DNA TGTGCCAGCAGCGGGGGGGGCCCCGTGGCCCTCCACTTT.

The CDR3: CASSHGERYGYTF. CDR3 bases: TGTGCCAGCAGCCACGGGGAGCGCTATGGCTACACCTTC. The chain carries TRBV4-2 and TRBJ1-2; the D is unclear. Germline loops: CDR1 LGHNA, CDR2 YNFKEQ. CDR3 length: 13 amino acids. V was clipped by 3 bases and J by 4 bases, with 9 bases between them.

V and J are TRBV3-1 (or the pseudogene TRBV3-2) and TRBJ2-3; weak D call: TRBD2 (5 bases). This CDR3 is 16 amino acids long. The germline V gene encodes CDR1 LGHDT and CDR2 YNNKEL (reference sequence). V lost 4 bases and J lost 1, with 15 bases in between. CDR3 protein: CASSPRTGRGTDTQYF. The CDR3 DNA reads TGTGCCAGCAGCCCCCGGACCGGGCGGGGCACAGATACGCAGTATTTT.

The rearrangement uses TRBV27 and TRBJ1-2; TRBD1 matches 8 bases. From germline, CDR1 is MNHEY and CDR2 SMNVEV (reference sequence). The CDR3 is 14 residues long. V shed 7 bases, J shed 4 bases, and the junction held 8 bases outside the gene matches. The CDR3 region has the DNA TGTGCCAGCAAACTGGGACAGGCCACCTATGGCTACACCTTC. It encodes CASKLGQATYGYTF.

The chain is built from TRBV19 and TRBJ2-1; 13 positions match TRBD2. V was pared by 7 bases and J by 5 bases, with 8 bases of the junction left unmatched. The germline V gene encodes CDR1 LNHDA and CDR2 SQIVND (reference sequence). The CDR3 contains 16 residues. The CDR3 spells CASIRTSGSLHNEQFF. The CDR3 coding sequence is TGTGCCAGTATAAGGACTAGCGGGAGCCTCCACAATGAGCAGTTCTTC.

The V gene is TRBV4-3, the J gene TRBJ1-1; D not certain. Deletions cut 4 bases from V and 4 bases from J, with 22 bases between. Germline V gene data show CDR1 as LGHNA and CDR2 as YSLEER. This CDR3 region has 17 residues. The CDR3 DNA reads TGCGCCAGCAGCCTATCTCTGAAACTGACGGGGAGCACTGAAGCTTTCTTT. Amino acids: CASSLSLKLTGSTEAFF.

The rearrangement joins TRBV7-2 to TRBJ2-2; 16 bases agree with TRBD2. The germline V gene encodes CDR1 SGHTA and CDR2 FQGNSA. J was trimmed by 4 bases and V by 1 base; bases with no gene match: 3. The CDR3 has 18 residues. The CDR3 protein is CASSLVGLAGGGTGELFF. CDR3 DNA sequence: TGTGCCAGCAGCTTAGTGGGACTAGCGGGAGGGGGCACCGGGGAGCTGTTTTTT.